This TCR beta chain was recovered during a study of a mutant IDH1 vaccine in newly diagnosed glioma. Across the whole study: Radiotherapy alone preceded vaccination by 4-6 weeks; alternatively, vaccination started with temozolomide cycles. Sex among treated patients split about 60% male, roughly 40% female; mean age was roughly 40 years.

Study-wide results and limits: 85% to 95% of patients showed vaccine-induced immune responses across multiple MHC alleles.

The CDR3 is 17 amino acids. Between the trimmed V and J ends, which lost 1 base and 3 bases, there was a span of 19 bases. From germline, CDR1 is LNHNV and CDR2 YYDKDF (reference sequence). Data came from immunoSEQ multiplex PCR; TCRdb stores just in-frame clones and leaves some out. The top ten hold over 4.5% of the sample, which has fewer than 65,000 clones, approximately 80% seen once. Time point reported: week 11, during vaccination. Doses consisted of 300 ug of mutant IDH1 20-mer peptide each, paired with topical imiquimod. New WHO grade 3 or 4 astrocytomas that were IDH1-mutant and ATRX-lost had been found in donors. In regard to this clone: Its antigen is not known.

V usage is TRBV15 and J usage is TRBJ2-7, with a weak D call TRBD1 (7 bases). The sequencing used PBMCs, collected from a glioma patient whose treatment included an IDH1 peptide vaccine. The TCR sequence derives from a man between 45 and 60 years old with glioma. The CDR3 DNA is TGTGCCACCAGCAGAGGAGGCTCGGCAGGGGGGAACTACGAGCAGTACTTC. The encoded protein is CATSRGGSAGGNYEQYF.